This T cell receptor beta chain was captured in a study of OX40 agonist ivuxolimab in advanced cancers. With 3 bases removed from V and 6 bases from J, the gap between germline ends came to 14 bases. Looked up from germline, CDR1 is MDHEN and CDR2 is SYDVKM. This CDR3 contains 15 residues. Produced via immunoSEQ multiplex PCR; TCRdb's table is partial and in-frame only. The data contain tens of thousands of clones, less than 95% of them singletons. V usage is TRBV28 and J usage is TRBJ2-2; no clear D. This TCR was recovered from an adult with an advanced solid tumor such as melanoma, head and neck, liver or kidney cancer. Sequences were derived from CD4+ or CD8+ T cells sorted from blood, sampled in a trial of the OX40 agonist ivuxolimab. For the CDR3, the DNA is TGTGCCAGCAGTTTTCTTACCCTTGTCTCCGGGGAGCTGTTTTTT. Its translation: CASSFLTLVSGELFF.